Each of the 13 T cell receptor beta chains below was sequenced from the same sample in a study of blood T cell repertoires in COVID-19. Generated by immunoSEQ multiplex PCR, the TCRdb table keeps only in-frame clones and is missing some. This sample has about 90,000 clones; 85% to 95% occur once, and the top ten carry 6.3%. The sequencing input was peripheral blood. The receptor source for this set is an older woman with active COVID-19.

The chain couples TRBV28 to TRBJ2-4; D may be TRBD2 (6 bases). Trimming removed 1 base at V and 0 bases at J, with 10 bases between. Germline loops: CDR1 MDHEN, CDR2 SYDVKM. The CDR3 totals 16 residues. CDR3 residues: CASSLFGGLAKNIQYF. The CDR3 DNA reads as TGTGCCAGCAGTTTATTTGGAGGGTTAGCCAAAAACATTCAGTACTTC.

The genes are TRBV9 and TRBJ1-1; 8 bases align to TRBD1. The CDR3 runs 16 residues. V lost 0 bases and J lost 2; bases outside the gene matches: 6. Germline CDR1 is SGDLS and CDR2 is YYNGEE. The CDR3 loop reads CASSVASTGANTEAFF. The CDR3 DNA sequence: TGTGCCAGCAGCGTAGCCTCGACAGGGGCTAACACTGAAGCTTTCTTT.

This clone was seen a single time. This chain uses TRBV9 with TRBJ2-1; 8 nucleotides line up with TRBD1. With 3 bases clipped from V and 3 bases from J, the junction kept 5 bases outside the gene matches. The CDR3 has 15 amino acids. CDR1 is SGDLS and CDR2 is YYNGEE in the germline V gene. CDR3 loop: CASSARTGLYNEQFF. The CDR3 coding sequence is TGTGCCAGCAGCGCCCGGACAGGGCTCTACAATGAGCAGTTCTTC.

The chain links TRBV7-9 to TRBJ1-2; D call uncertain. This CDR3 is built from 14 residues. Per the germline V gene, CDR1 is SEHNR and CDR2 is FQNEAQ (reference sequence). Trimming shortened V by 2 bases and J by 7 bases, and 14 bases separated the two germline ends. The CDR3: CASSLRQAIGGYTF. CDR3 coding DNA: TGTGCCAGCAGCTTAAGGCAGGCCATCGGTGGCTACACCTTC.

The V gene is TRBV5-4, the J gene TRBJ2-4, with TRBD1 matching 7 bases. CDR1 is SGHNT, CDR2 YYREEE, per germline (reference sequence). V lost 0 bases and J lost 1; bases outside the gene matches: 4. There are 16 residues in the CDR3. This CDR3 reads CASSLDPRGAKNIQYF. The CDR3 DNA reads as TGTGCCAGCAGCTTGGACCCCAGGGGGGCCAAAAACATTCAGTACTTC. Variable domain in full (rest from reference TRBV5-4 and TRBJ2-4): ETGVTQSPTHLIKTRGQQVTLRCSSQSGHNTVSWYQQALGQGPQFIFQYYREEENGRGNFPPRFSGLQFPNYSSELNVNALELDDSALYLCASSLDPRGAKNIQYFGAGTRLSVL.

V usage is TRBV19 and J usage is TRBJ2-5; 9 positions agree with TRBD2. Germline V lookup: CDR1 LNHDA, CDR2 SQIVND (reference sequence). This CDR3 has 16 residues. With V trimmed by 3 bases and J by 0 bases, 5 bases remained unmatched. The CDR3 sequence: CASSMMASGDQETQYF. DNA of the CDR3: TGTGCCAGTAGTATGATGGCTAGCGGGGACCAAGAGACCCAGTACTTC. Full variable domain (missing parts from reference TRBV19 and TRBJ2-5): DGGITQSPKYLFRKEGQNVTLSCEQNLNHDAMYWYRQDPGQGLRLIYYSQIVNDFQKGDIAEGYSVSREKKESFPLTVTSAQKNPTAFYLCASSMMASGDQETQYFGPGTRLLVL.

This clone is a singleton in its sample. The chain uses TRBV3-1 (or the pseudogene TRBV3-2) and TRBJ2-3, with 9 bases that match TRBD2. The germline V gene has CDR1 LGHDT and CDR2 YNNKEL (reference sequence). Trimming at V came to 0 bases and at J to 2 bases, leaving 3 bases not matched to a gene. The CDR3 runs 16 residues. CDR3 region: CASSQELAGNTDTQYF. The CDR3, as DNA: TGTGCCAGCAGCCAAGAGCTAGCGGGGAACACAGATACGCAGTATTTT.

This rearrangement joins TRBV6-2 or TRBV6-3 to TRBJ2-4; D is undetermined. Germline V gene sequence: CDR1 MNHEY, CDR2 SVGEGT. Trimming took 5 bases from V and 2 from J, leaving 4 bases between them. This CDR3 spans 12 amino acids. The chain's CDR3 is CASSKPKNIQYF. The CDR3 region has the DNA TGTGCCAGCAGTAAGCCCAAAAACATTCAGTACTTC.

This rearrangement joins TRBV27 to TRBJ1-1; D perhaps matches TRBD1 (5 bases). Germline-derived CDR1 and CDR2 are MNHEY and SMNVEV (reference sequence). V lost 3 bases to trimming and J lost 2 bases, with 13 bases between them. The CDR3 is made up of 15 amino acids. CDR3 DNA: TGTGCCAGCAGTTTGGTTGGGGCGGGAAACACTGAAGCTTTCTTT. This gives the protein CASSLVGAGNTEAFF.

V is TRBV5-1 and J is TRBJ1-4, with 7 bases fitting TRBD1. This CDR3 has 16 amino acids. V was pared by 0 bases and J by 1 base, with 3 bases of the junction left unmatched. The germline V gene has CDR1 SGHRS and CDR2 YFSETQ. CDR3 loop: CASSLGQGVTNEKLFF. CDR3 bases: TGCGCCAGCAGCTTGGGACAGGGAGTAACTAATGAAAAACTGTTTTTT. Using reference TRBV5-1 and TRBJ1-4 for the parts outside the CDR3, the full variable domain is KAGVTQTPRYLIKTRGQQVTLSCSPISGHRSVSWYQQTPGQGLQFLFEYFSETQRNKGNFPGRFSGRQFSNSRSEMNVSTLELGDSALYLCASSLGQGVTNEKLFFGSGTQLSVL.

There are a few counts of this clone. This chain connects TRBV3-1 (or the pseudogene TRBV3-2) to TRBJ1-6, with TRBD1 matching over 9 bases. Per the germline V gene, CDR1 is LGHDT and CDR2 is YNNKEL (reference sequence). Trimming removed 5 bases from V and 10 bases from J; junction bases left unmatched: 12. CDR3 length: 16 residues. In DNA form, the CDR3 reads TGTGCCAGCAGCGCCCCACCGGGACAGGGTGTGTCACCCCTCCACTTT. It encodes CASSAPPGQGVSPLHF.

The CDR3: CASSLQGAGKTEAFF. The CDR3 coding sequence is TGTGCCAGCAGTTTACAGGGGGCTGGGAAGACTGAAGCTTTCTTT. The chain combines TRBV28 with TRBJ1-1, with 8 bases identical to TRBD1. The CDR3 has 15 amino acids. The V gene end was trimmed by 2 bases and the J gene end by 5 bases; junction bases not matched to a gene: 7. Germline V gene data show CDR1 as MDHEN and CDR2 as SYDVKM.

The chain joins TRBV2 to TRBJ1-1; 10 bases map to TRBD1. This CDR3 is 14 amino acids long. The germline V gene has CDR1 SNHLY and CDR2 FYNNEI. V lost 6 bases and J lost 3; bases outside the gene matches: 4. The chain's CDR3 is CASRPGQGHTEAFF. The CDR3 DNA follows: TGTGCCAGCAGACCGGGACAGGGGCACACTGAAGCTTTCTTT.